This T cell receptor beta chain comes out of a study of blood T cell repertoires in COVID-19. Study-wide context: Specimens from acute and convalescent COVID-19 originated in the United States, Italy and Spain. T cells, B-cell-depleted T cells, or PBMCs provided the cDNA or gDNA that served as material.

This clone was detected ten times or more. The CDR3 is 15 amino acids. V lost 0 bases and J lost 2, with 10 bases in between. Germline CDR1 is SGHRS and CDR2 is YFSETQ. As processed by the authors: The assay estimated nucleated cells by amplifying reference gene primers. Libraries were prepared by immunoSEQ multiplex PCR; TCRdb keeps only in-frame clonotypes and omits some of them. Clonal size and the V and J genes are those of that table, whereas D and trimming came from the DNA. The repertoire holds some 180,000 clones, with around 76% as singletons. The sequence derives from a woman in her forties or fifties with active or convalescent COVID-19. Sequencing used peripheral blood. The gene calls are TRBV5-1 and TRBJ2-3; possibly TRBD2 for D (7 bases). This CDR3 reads CASSLAGGPTDTQYF. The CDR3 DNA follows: TGCGCCAGCAGCTTGGCGGGGGGCCCCACAGATACGCAGTATTTT.